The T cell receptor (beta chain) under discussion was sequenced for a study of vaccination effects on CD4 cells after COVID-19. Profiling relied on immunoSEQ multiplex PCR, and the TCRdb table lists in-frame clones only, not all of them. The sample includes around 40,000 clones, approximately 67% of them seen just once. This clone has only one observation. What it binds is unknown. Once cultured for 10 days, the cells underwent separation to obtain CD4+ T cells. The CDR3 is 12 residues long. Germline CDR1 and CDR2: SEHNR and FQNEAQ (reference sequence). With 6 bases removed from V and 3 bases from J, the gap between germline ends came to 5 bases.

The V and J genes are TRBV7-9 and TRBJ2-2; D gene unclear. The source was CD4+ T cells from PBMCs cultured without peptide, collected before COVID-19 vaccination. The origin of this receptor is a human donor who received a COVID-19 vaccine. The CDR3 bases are TGTGCCAGCAGTCGGGACACCGGGGAGCTGTTTTTT. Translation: CASSRDTGELFF.